The 30 T cell receptor beta chains presented below share a single source sample, sequenced in a study of OX40 agonist ivuxolimab in advanced cancers. TCRdb's table, derived via immunoSEQ multiplex PCR, lists solely in-frame clones and lacks some. The sample holds tens of thousands of clones, about 91% seen once. Specimen: CD4+ or CD8+ T cells sorted from blood, collected in a trial of the OX40 agonist ivuxolimab. Every receptor here comes from an adult with an advanced solid tumor such as melanoma, head and neck, liver or kidney cancer.

The chain couples TRBV6-5 to TRBJ2-3; 11 positions match TRBD2. CDR3 length: 14 amino acids. CDR1 MNHEY and CDR2 SVGAGI come from the germline V gene. V was pared by 6 bases and J by 9 bases, with 8 bases of the junction left unmatched. As DNA, the CDR3 is TGTGCCAGCAGCTCCTACTCTAGCGGGAGGACGCAGTATTTT. It encodes CASSSYSSGRTQYF.

The chain couples TRBV5-5 to TRBJ1-1; 7 nucleotides match TRBD1. The CDR3 consists of 16 residues. Looked up from germline, CDR1 is SGHKS and CDR2 is YYEKEE (reference sequence). V was clipped by 0 bases and J by 4 bases; unmatched bases: 9. This CDR3 is CASSLDRTQGGTEAFF. The CDR3 region has the DNA TGTGCCAGCAGCTTGGACCGCACTCAGGGGGGCACTGAAGCTTTCTTT.

CDR3 protein: CASSRPGLGVGELFF. CDR3 nucleotides: TGTGCCAGCAGCCGGCCGGGACTAGGGGTTGGGGAGCTGTTTTTT. The chain employs TRBV13 and TRBJ2-2; 8 nucleotides match TRBD2. This CDR3 contains 15 residues. CDR1 PRHDT and CDR2 FYEKMQ come from the germline V gene (reference sequence). J gave up 8 bases and V 5 bases, and 10 bases lay outside the gene matches.

The rearrangement joins TRBV7-2 to TRBJ2-5, with D possibly matching TRBD1 (6 bases). CDR3 length: 12 amino acids. V was trimmed by 5 bases and J by 5 bases, leaving 9 bases between them. CDR1 and CDR2 from the germline V gene are SGHTA and FQGNSA. DNA for the CDR3: TGTGCCAGCAGCCCAGGGGATGAGACCCAGTACTTC. Its protein product is CASSPGDETQYF.

A single count supports this clone. The chain links TRBV7-8 to TRBJ2-3, with 10 bases lining up with TRBD1. CDR1 is SGHVS and CDR2 is FQNEAQ in the germline V gene. The CDR3 has 15 amino acids. V shed 4 bases and J 3 bases; nucleotides not matched to a gene: 4. The CDR3 region is CASSSMGQGTDTQYF. For the CDR3, the DNA is TGTGCCAGCAGCTCCATGGGACAGGGGACAGATACGCAGTATTTT.

This clone occurred once. The V gene is TRBV19, the J gene TRBJ1-1, with 8 nucleotides matching TRBD1. CDR1 is LNHDA, CDR2 SQIVND, per germline (reference sequence). The CDR3 sequence is 14 residues long. J was trimmed by 1 base and V by 5 bases; bases with no gene match: 3. The CDR3 spells CASSPGGPNTEAFF. CDR3 coding DNA: TGTGCCAGTAGTCCAGGGGGCCCGAACACTGAAGCTTTCTTT. Combining the CDR3 with reference TRBV19 and TRBJ1-1 gives the whole variable domain DGGITQSPKYLFRKEGQNVTLSCEQNLNHDAMYWYRQDPGQGLRLIYYSQIVNDFQKGDIAEGYSVSREKKESFPLTVTSAQKNPTAFYLCASSPGGPNTEAFFGQGTRLTVV.

The rearrangement links TRBV7-6 to TRBJ1-5; D is uncertain. CDR1 and CDR2 (germline): SGHVS, FNYEAQ. The CDR3 is 15 amino acids. V shed 0 bases and J shed 4 bases, with 10 bases lying between them. The CDR3 nucleotides are TGTGCCAGCAGCTTAGCGTCTGGGCAGAATCAGCCCCAGCATTTT. This codes for CASSLASGQNQPQHF.

CDR3 coding DNA: TGTGCCAGCAGTCGACAGGGGCAAAGCAATCAGCCCCAGCATTTT. This gives the protein CASSRQGQSNQPQHF. The V call is TRBV6-6, the J call TRBJ1-5; 8 nucleotides match TRBD1. V dropped 5 bases and J dropped 1; count of bases not matched to a gene: 4. CDR1 and CDR2 (germline): MNHNY, SVGAGI (reference sequence). The CDR3 is 15 residues long.

CDR3 amino acids: CASSQESGTAANTGELFF. CDR3 coding DNA: TGCGCCAGCAGCCAAGAATCGGGGACAGCGGCCAACACCGGGGAGCTGTTTTTT. The chain recombines TRBV4-3 with TRBJ2-2; 7 bases are a match to TRBD1. This CDR3 is 18 amino acids long. The J segment lost 2 bases and the V segment lost 0 bases, leaving 9 bases of the junction unmatched. Germline V gives CDR1 LGHNA, CDR2 YSLEER.

The chain recombines TRBV7-2 with TRBJ1-1; D is unclear. The CDR3 has 17 amino acids. Germline V CDR1 and CDR2: SGHTA, FQGNSA. V was trimmed by 1 base and J by 0 bases, leaving 15 bases between them. The CDR3 spells CASSLVGGVSMNTEAFF. CDR3 DNA sequence: TGTGCCAGCAGCTTAGTTGGCGGGGTTTCCATGAACACTGAAGCTTTCTTT. The whole variable domain, filled in from reference TRBV7-2 and TRBJ1-1, reads GAGVSQSPSNKVTEKGKDVELRCDPISGHTALYWYRQSLGQGLEFLIYFQGNSAPDKSGLPSDRFSAERTGGSVSTLTIQRTQQEDSAVYLCASSLVGGVSMNTEAFFGQGTRLTVV.

V gene TRBV7-8 combines with J gene TRBJ1-5; D might be TRBD1 (6 bases). V was pared by 3 bases and J by 10 bases, with 10 bases between. CDR3 size: 12 residues. Looked up from germline, CDR1 is SGHVS and CDR2 is FQNEAQ. The CDR3 here is CASSLAQGPQHF. The CDR3 nucleotides read TGTGCCAGCAGCTTGGCACAGGGCCCCCAGCATTTT.

The genes are TRBV5-4 and TRBJ2-7; 9 bases fit TRBD2. Losses at the gene ends were 1 base for V and 2 bases for J; bases not matched to a gene: 1. This CDR3 is 14 amino acids long. Germline loops: CDR1 SGHNT, CDR2 YYREEE (reference sequence). Written as DNA, the CDR3 is TGTGCCAGCAGCTTGAGCGGGGGGCCCTACGAGCAGTACTTC. Translated: CASSLSGGPYEQYF. The whole variable domain, remainder taken from reference TRBV5-4 and TRBJ2-7, is ETGVTQSPTHLIKTRGQQVTLRCSSQSGHNTVSWYQQALGQGPQFIFQYYREEENGRGNFPPRFSGLQFPNYSSELNVNALELDDSALYLCASSLSGGPYEQYFGPGTRLTVT.

V and J are TRBV7-2 and TRBJ2-7, with 12 nucleotides matching TRBD2. V gave up 6 bases and J gave up 2 bases; unmatched junction bases: 5. This CDR3 is 15 amino acids long. Germline V gene data show CDR1 as SGHTA and CDR2 as FQGNSA. The DNA of the CDR3 is TGTGCCAGCAGAGATCGGACTAGCGGGGCCTACGAGCAGTACTTC. Translation: CASRDRTSGAYEQYF.

This chain links TRBV29-1 with TRBJ2-1; D gene ambiguous. This CDR3 is 12 amino acids long. Germline V gene sequence: CDR1 SQVTM, CDR2 ANQGSEA. The V end lost 4 bases, the J end lost 5 bases, and 9 bases lay between the germline ends. The CDR3 reads CSVALPNNEQFF. CDR3 nucleotide sequence: TGCAGCGTTGCTCTGCCGAACAATGAGCAGTTCTTC.

The J gene is TRBJ2-3, the V gene TRBV11-3; 7 bases align to TRBD1. There are 16 residues in the CDR3. The germline gives CDR1 SGHNT, CDR2 YENEEA. The V segment lost 1 base and the J segment 6 bases; nucleotides outside the gene matches: 10. As DNA, the CDR3 is TGTGCCAGCAGCTTAGGTACAGGGGCATCGGTGGATACGCAGTATTTT. The encoded protein is CASSLGTGASVDTQYF. Combining the CDR3 with reference TRBV11-3 and TRBJ2-3 gives the whole variable domain EAGVVQSPRYKIIEKKQPVAFWCNPISGHNTLYWYLQNLGQGPELLIRYENEEAVDDSQLPKDRFSAERLKGVDSTLKIQPAELGDSAVYLCASSLGTGASVDTQYFGPGTRLTVL.

The chain joins TRBV10-3 to TRBJ2-5, with D perhaps assigned TRBD1 or TRBD2 (6 bases each). Trimming removed 7 bases at V and 5 bases at J, with 17 bases between. The CDR3 is made up of 14 amino acids. Germline CDR1 is ENHRY and CDR2 is SYGVKD. Here the CDR3 reads CAITRGGSLETQYF. Written as DNA, the CDR3 is TGTGCCATCACCAGAGGGGGGAGCTTGGAGACCCAGTACTTC.

This clone was counted a few times. The chain is built from TRBV29-1 and TRBJ2-1, with 14 bases aligning to TRBD2. The trim removed 5 bases at V and 6 bases at J, leaving 9 bases unmatched. The CDR3 is 16 residues long. Germline V gene sequence: CDR1 SQVTM, CDR2 ANQGSEA. CDR3: CSVTMGLAGVGNEQFF. CDR3 DNA: TGCAGCGTTACCATGGGACTAGCGGGAGTAGGCAATGAGCAGTTCTTC.

This clone showed up just once. V and J are TRBV7-8 and TRBJ1-1; tentative D call: TRBD1 (6 bases). CDR1 and CDR2 (germline): SGHVS, FQNEAQ. V was shortened by 4 bases and J by 2 bases, with 14 bases between the two germline ends. The CDR3 contains 15 residues. CDR3 nucleotides: TGTGCCAGCAGCTCCAGCTGGGGGCGCAACACTGAAGCTTTCTTT. Translation: CASSSSWGRNTEAFF.

The rearrangement uses TRBV5-1 and TRBJ2-3; 8 positions match TRBD1. J gave up 0 bases and V 5 bases, and 5 bases lay outside the gene matches. Germline-derived CDR1 and CDR2 are SGHRS and YFSETQ. The length of the CDR3 is 15 residues. The CDR3 reads CASRPDRGSTDTQYF. In DNA form, the CDR3 reads TGCGCCAGCAGGCCCGACAGGGGCAGCACAGATACGCAGTATTTT.

This chain connects TRBV30 to TRBJ1-5; the match to TRBD1 covers 8 bases. Germline CDR1 is GTSNPN and CDR2 is SVGIG (reference sequence). V was clipped by 0 bases and J by 6 bases; unmatched bases: 7. The CDR3 totals 15 residues. As DNA, the CDR3 is TGTGCCTGGAGTGTACAGGGGGGGGAGATTCAGCCCCAGCATTTT. Its translation is CAWSVQGGEIQPQHF.

This chain connects TRBV27 to TRBJ1-5, with TRBD1 as a possible D gene (5 bases). Germline loops: CDR1 MNHEY, CDR2 SMNVEV (reference sequence). There are 15 residues in the CDR3. The V and J ends lost 2 bases and 1 base respectively, with 9 bases between them. CDR3 nucleotides: TGTGCCAGCAGTTTACGAGGGGCGAGCAATCAGCCCCAGCATTTT. It translates to CASSLRGASNQPQHF.

The chain carries TRBV6-5 and TRBJ1-1; D possibly corresponds to TRBD1 (6 bases). This CDR3 comprises 14 residues. V lost 4 bases and J 0 bases, leaving 9 bases between the germline ends. Germline V gene data show CDR1 as MNHEY and CDR2 as SVGAGI. For the CDR3, the DNA is TGTGCCAGCAGTTCCAGGGGCATGAACACTGAAGCTTTCTTT. Residues: CASSSRGMNTEAFF.

The J gene is TRBJ1-1, the V gene TRBV18; D ambiguous. Germline V gene data show CDR1 as KGHSH and CDR2 as LQKENI. Between the trimmed V and J ends, which lost 1 base and 1 base, there was a span of 4 bases. The CDR3 has 13 residues. CDR3 coding DNA: TGTGCCAGCTCACCACATCCGAACACTGAAGCTTTCTTT. Translating gives CASSPHPNTEAFF. Combining the CDR3 with reference TRBV18 and TRBJ1-1 gives the whole variable domain NAGVMQNPRHLVRRRGQEARLRCSPMKGHSHVYWYRQLPEEGLKFMVYLQKENIIDESGMPKERFSAEFPKEGPSILRIQQVVRGDSAAYFCASSPHPNTEAFFGQGTRLTVV.

The rearrangement uses TRBV10-1 and TRBJ2-4; 9 nucleotides line up with TRBD2. The V segment lost 6 bases and the J segment 0 bases; nucleotides outside the gene matches: 9. CDR1 WNHNN and CDR2 SYGVQD come from the germline V gene (reference sequence). The CDR3 is 17 amino acids. The CDR3 coding sequence is TGCGCCAGCAGGACGGGCGGGAGGGCTATAGCCAAAAACATTCAGTACTTC. Its translation is CASRTGGRAIAKNIQYF.

The chain links TRBV5-6 to TRBJ1-1; 7 nucleotides match TRBD1. The germline gives CDR1 SGHDT, CDR2 YYEEEE. This CDR3 comprises 13 residues. V lost 5 bases, J lost 4 bases, and 5 bases stayed unmatched. CDR3 DNA: TGTGCCAGCAGTTTGACAGGGTTCACTGAAGCTTTCTTT. This encodes CASSLTGFTEAFF.

In this sample, this clone turned up once. J is TRBJ2-1 and V is TRBV6-1, with 11 bases identical to TRBD2. The length of the CDR3 is 12 residues. The V gene end was trimmed by 6 bases and the J gene end by 15 bases; junction bases not matched to a gene: 7. Germline CDR1 reads MNHNS; CDR2 reads SASEGT. This chain's CDR3 is CASRPTSGISFF. As DNA, the CDR3 is TGTGCCAGCAGGCCGACTAGCGGGATCTCGTTCTTC.

The chain carries TRBV2 and TRBJ2-5; D possibly corresponds to TRBD1 (5 bases). This CDR3 has 11 amino acids. The germline gives CDR1 SNHLY, CDR2 FYNNEI. V was trimmed by 5 bases and J by 6 bases, leaving 7 bases between them. In DNA form, the CDR3 reads TGTGCCAGCAGTTGGGGCCAGACCCAGTACTTC. It translates to CASSWGQTQYF.

The genes are TRBV27 and TRBJ2-4, with 7 bases matching TRBD2. CDR3 length equals 14 residues. Germline values: CDR1 MNHEY, CDR2 SMNVEV (reference sequence). V shed 5 bases, J shed 5 bases, and the junction held 6 bases outside the gene matches. The CDR3 spells CASSRSAGQNIQYF. As DNA, the CDR3 is TGTGCCAGCAGTCGCTCAGCGGGGCAAAACATTCAGTACTTC.

V gene TRBV7-8 combines with J gene TRBJ1-2, with unresolved D. This CDR3 has 14 amino acids. CDR1 and CDR2 (germline): SGHVS, FQNEAQ. The ends were cut back, 1 base at V and 3 bases at J, with 9 bases in the middle. The CDR3: CASSLGSGDYGYTF. CDR3 coding DNA: TGTGCCAGCAGCTTAGGTTCTGGGGACTATGGCTACACCTTC. The whole variable domain, remainder taken from reference TRBV7-8 and TRBJ1-2, is GAGVSQSPRYKVAKRGQDVALRCDPISGHVSLFWYQQALGQGPEFLTYFQNEAQLDKSGLPSDRFFAERPEGSVSTLKIQRTQQEDSAVYLCASSLGSGDYGYTFGSGTRLTVV.

The gene calls are TRBV7-8 and TRBJ2-2; 16 bases agree with TRBD2. CDR1 and CDR2 from the germline V gene are SGHVS and FQNEAQ. Unmatched junction bases numbered 14, after V lost 5 bases and J lost 5 bases. The length of the CDR3 is 20 residues. The CDR3 DNA is TGTGCCAGCAGCCCCGCAAAGGGACTAGCGGGAGGGCCTGGGACCGGGGAGCTGTTTTTT. Translated, it gives CASSPAKGLAGGPGTGELFF. Using reference TRBV7-8 and TRBJ2-2 for the parts outside the CDR3, the full variable domain is GAGVSQSPRYKVAKRGQDVALRCDPISGHVSLFWYQQALGQGPEFLTYFQNEAQLDKSGLPSDRFFAERPEGSVSTLKIQRTQQEDSAVYLCASSPAKGLAGGPGTGELFFGEGSRLTVL.